One sample yielded the 2 T cell receptor beta chains listed below, sequenced in a study of metastatic and nonmetastatic thyroid tumors (dated by TCRdb to about 2020). Before undergoing thyroid surgery, none of the patients had been given any kind of treatment. The library was produced with PCR. The instrument given in TCRdb is Illumina HiSeq 4000. The public reads were run again by TCRdb, first through fastp at Q25 and then through MiXCR, and only productive beta chains were kept. This sample is represented by some 90,000 clones; about 9.1% of them were singletons. The ten biggest clones cover around 8.8% of the sample. Input material: blood. Source of these receptors: a female donor with papillary thyroid cancer or a benign thyroid nodule (not recorded which). Some clones in this sample may be carry-over from other donors' samples.

This clone has ten or more counts. The chain links TRBV29-1 to TRBJ2-1; D is possibly TRBD1 or TRBD2 (5 bases each). The V end lost 2 bases, the J end lost 8 bases, and 16 bases lay between the germline ends. The length of the CDR3 is 14 residues. CDR1 and CDR2 from the germline V gene are SQVTM and ANQGSEA. This chain's CDR3 is CSVERGIWRDEQFF. DNA of the CDR3: TGCAGCGTTGAAAGGGGAATCTGGCGGGATGAGCAGTTCTTC.

Concerning this clone itself: A much larger clone lies one base from this, so it may be a read error. Other nucleotide sequences from this sample produce the same CDR3. This chain uses TRBV28 with TRBJ2-7, with TRBD1 matching over 8 bases. CDR1 MDHEN and CDR2 SYDVKM come from the germline V gene. V shed 5 bases and J 7 bases; nucleotides not matched to a gene: 10. There are 14 residues in the CDR3. CDR3 coding DNA: TGTGCCAGCAGTGACGACAGGGGTAGGGGAGAGCAGTACTTC. Translated: CASSDDRGRGEQYF.